Included here is one TCR beta chain sequence, with context. The antigen is undetermined. The source of the sample is a study of shared clonotypes between healthy human individuals. Background on the study: Plates per donor: three CD4 naive, three CD4 memory, two CD8 naive, one CD8 memory.

Sequenced by immunoSEQ multiplex PCR; TCRdb stores in-frame clones only, minus some. The sample yields approximately 2,000,000 clones, 92% seen once. Recent vaccinations or acute infections were absent in the healthy HIV-negative adult donors. CDR3 length equals 17 residues. The J segment lost 3 bases and the V segment lost 3 bases, leaving 10 bases of the junction unmatched. Germline V gene data show CDR1 as KGHSH and CDR2 as LQKENI. Findings of the study overall: Compared with memory subsets, naive subsets generally had larger estimated richness. Around 5.3% of naive CD4 clonotypes were shared across a handful of donors.

Sequencing was carried out using naive CD4+ T cells from PBMCs. Subset indicated: CD45RA+ positively selected. The TCR originated in a man aged 18 to 29 in good health. Some clones in this sample may be carry-over from other donors' samples. V and J are TRBV18 and TRBJ2-3, with TRBD2 identical over 9 bases. CDR3 nucleotides: TGTGCCAGCTCACCCCGCCCCAACAGCGGGAGGACAGATACGCAGTATTTT. Its protein is CASSPRPNSGRTDTQYF. Together with reference TRBV18 and TRBJ2-3, the CDR3 gives the full variable domain: NAGVMQNPRHLVRRRGQEARLRCSPMKGHSHVYWYRQLPEEGLKFMVYLQKENIIDESGMPKERFSAEFPKEGPSILRIQQVVRGDSAAYFCASSPRPNSGRTDTQYFGPGTRLTVL.